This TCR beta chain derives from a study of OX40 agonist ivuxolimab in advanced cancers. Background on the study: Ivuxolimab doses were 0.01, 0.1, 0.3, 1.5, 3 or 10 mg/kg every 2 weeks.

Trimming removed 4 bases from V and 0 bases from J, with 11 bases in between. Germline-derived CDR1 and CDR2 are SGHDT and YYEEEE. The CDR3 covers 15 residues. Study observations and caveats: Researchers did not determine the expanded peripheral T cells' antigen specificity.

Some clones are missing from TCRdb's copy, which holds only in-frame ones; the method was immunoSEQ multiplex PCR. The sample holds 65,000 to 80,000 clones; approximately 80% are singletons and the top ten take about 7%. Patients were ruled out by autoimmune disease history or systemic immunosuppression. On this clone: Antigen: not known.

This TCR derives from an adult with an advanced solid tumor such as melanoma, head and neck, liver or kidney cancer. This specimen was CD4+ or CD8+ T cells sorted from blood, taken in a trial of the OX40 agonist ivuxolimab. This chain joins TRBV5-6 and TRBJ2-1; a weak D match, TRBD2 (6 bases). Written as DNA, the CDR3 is TGTGCCAGCAGCCGCGCGGGGAGCTCCTACAATGAGCAGTTCTTC. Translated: CASSRAGSSYNEQFF.